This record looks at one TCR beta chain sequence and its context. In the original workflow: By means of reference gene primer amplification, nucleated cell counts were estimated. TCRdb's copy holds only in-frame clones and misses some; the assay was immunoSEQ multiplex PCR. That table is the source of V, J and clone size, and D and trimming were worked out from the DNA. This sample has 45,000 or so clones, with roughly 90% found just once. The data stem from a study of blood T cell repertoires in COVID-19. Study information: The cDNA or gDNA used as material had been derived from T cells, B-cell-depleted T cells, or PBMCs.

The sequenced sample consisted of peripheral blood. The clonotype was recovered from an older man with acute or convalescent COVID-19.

The CDR3 region has the DNA TGCGCCAGCAGCCCAGGGGGGAGCCTTCAAGAGACCCAGTACTTC. Translation: CASSPGGSLQETQYF. The chain joins TRBV5-1 to TRBJ2-5; D might be TRBD1 (7 bases). The CDR3 contains 15 residues. Germline V gene data show CDR1 as SGHRS and CDR2 as YFSETQ. Deletions cut 4 bases from V and 2 bases from J, with 15 bases between. Looking up the rest from reference TRBV5-1 and TRBJ2-5 gives the full variable domain: KAGVTQTPRYLIKTRGQQVTLSCSPISGHRSVSWYQQTPGQGLQFLFEYFSETQRNKGNFPGRFSGRQFSNSRSEMNVSTLELGDSALYLCASSPGGSLQETQYFGPGTRLLVL.